What follows describes a single T cell receptor beta chain. Antigen specificity is unknown. The data stem from a study of cytomegalovirus exposure and HLA in healthy donors. At the level of the study: Unique TCRs from HLA-typed donors, 70 million to 85 million of them, were held in an early data release. Study conclusions and caveats: It was approximately 170 TCR beta chains that were listed as cytomegalovirus-associated. It was in a later analysis that TCR association rates were seen to vary by HLA locus, highest for DRB1 and lowest for HLA-C. Productive rates of about 90% or about 30% were seen for most TCR beta V segments in an earlier analysis.

Amplification used 60 Vbeta primers and 13 Jbeta primers. Sequencing used immunoSEQ multiplex PCR; TCRdb keeps in-frame clones, though not all of them. The profile shows under 250,000 clones, around 76% of them singletons. V shed 0 bases and J 4 bases; nucleotides not matched to a gene: 0. The CDR3 loop spans 15 amino acids. The germline V gene has CDR1 SGHRS and CDR2 YFSETQ. Sequenced material: PBMCs. V gene TRBV5-1 combines with J gene TRBJ1-5, with 11 nucleotides matching TRBD1. This TCR came from a man aged 35 to 55 in good health and CMV-seropositive. CDR3 protein: CASSLGDRGNQPQHF. Here the CDR3 DNA reads TGCGCCAGCAGCTTGGGGGACAGGGGGAATCAGCCCCAGCATTTT.